This TCR beta chain appears in the sequencing data of a study of blood T cell repertoires in COVID-19. Some clones are missing from TCRdb's copy, which holds only in-frame ones; the method was immunoSEQ multiplex PCR. The sample lists some 160,000 clones; under 90% were seen once. Cohorts were based on clinical histories the participants reported. CDR1 is GTSNPN and CDR2 is SVGIG in the germline V gene (reference sequence). V lost 0 bases and J lost 7, with 12 bases in between. The CDR3 consists of 13 residues. This clone was recorded many times. The clonotype was recovered from a woman in her sixties who had recovered from COVID-19. The material sequenced was PBMCs or T cells enriched from blood (not recorded which). V gene TRBV30 combines with J gene TRBJ1-1, with D possibly being TRBD1 (5 bases). CDR3 sequence reads: CAWSVDSYNEAFF. In DNA, the CDR3 is TGTGCCTGGAGTGTTGACAGCTATAATGAAGCTTTCTTT.